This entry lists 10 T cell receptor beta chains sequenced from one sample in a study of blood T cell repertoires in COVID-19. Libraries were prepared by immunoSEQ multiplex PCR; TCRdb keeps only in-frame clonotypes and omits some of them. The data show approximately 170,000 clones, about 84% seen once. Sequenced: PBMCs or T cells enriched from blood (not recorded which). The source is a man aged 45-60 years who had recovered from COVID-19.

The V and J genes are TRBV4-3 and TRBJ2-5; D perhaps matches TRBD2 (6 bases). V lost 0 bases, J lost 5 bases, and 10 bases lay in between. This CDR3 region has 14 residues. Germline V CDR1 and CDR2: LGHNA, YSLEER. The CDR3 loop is CASSQEVGGETQYF. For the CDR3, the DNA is TGCGCCAGCAGCCAAGAGGTGGGAGGTGAGACCCAGTACTTC.

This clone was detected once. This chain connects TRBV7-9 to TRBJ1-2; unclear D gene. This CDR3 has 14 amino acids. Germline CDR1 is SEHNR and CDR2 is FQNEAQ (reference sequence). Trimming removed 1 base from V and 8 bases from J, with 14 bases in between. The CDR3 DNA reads TGTGCCAGCAGCTTAGATGCCCGAACCCTAGGCTACACCTTC. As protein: CASSLDARTLGYTF.

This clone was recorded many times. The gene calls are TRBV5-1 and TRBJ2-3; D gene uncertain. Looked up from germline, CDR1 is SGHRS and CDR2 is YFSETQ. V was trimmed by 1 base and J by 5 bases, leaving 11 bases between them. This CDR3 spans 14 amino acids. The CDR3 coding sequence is TGCGCCAGCAGCTTGATCGAGATGATAGATACGCAGTATTTT. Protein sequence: CASSLIEMIDTQYF.

CDR3 in DNA: TGTGCCAGCAGTGACGACAGGGTTTTCGGAAGGTCACCCCTCCACTTT. Residues: CASSDDRVFGRSPLHF. J is TRBJ1-6 and V is TRBV2; 7 bases match TRBD1. V dropped 3 bases and J dropped 10; count of bases not matched to a gene: 12. The CDR3 length is 16 residues. The germline V gene encodes CDR1 SNHLY and CDR2 FYNNEI.

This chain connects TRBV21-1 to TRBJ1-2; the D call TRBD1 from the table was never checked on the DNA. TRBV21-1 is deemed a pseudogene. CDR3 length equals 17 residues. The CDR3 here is CASSKAIIQGAPYGYTF. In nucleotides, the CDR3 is TGTGCCAGCAGCAAGGCTATTATACAGGGGGCCCCCTATGGCTACACCTTC.

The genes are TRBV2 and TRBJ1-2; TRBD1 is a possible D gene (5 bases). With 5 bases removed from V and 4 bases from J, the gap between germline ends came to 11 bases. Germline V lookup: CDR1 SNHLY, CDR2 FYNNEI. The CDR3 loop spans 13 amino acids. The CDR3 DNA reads TGTGCCAGCAGTCCCAGGGAAGGCTATGGCTACACCTTC. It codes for CASSPREGYGYTF.

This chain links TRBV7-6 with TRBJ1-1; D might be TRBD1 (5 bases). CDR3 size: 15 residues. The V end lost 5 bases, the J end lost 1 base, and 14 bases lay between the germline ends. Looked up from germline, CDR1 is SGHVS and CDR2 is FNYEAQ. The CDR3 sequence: CASSMGLGKNTEAFF. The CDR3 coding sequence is TGTGCCAGCAGCATGGGACTGGGGAAGAACACTGAAGCTTTCTTT.

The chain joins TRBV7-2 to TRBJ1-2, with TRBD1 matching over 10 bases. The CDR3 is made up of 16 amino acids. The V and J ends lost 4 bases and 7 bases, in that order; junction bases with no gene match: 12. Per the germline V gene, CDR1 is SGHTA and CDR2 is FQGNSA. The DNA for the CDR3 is TGTGCCAGCAGCTGGAGACCGGGACAGGGGCCGTCTGGCTACACCTTC. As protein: CASSWRPGQGPSGYTF.

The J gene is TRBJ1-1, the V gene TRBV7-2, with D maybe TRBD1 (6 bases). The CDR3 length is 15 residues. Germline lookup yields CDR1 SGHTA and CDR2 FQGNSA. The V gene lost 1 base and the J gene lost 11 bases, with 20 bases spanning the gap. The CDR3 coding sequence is TGTGCCAGCAGCTTAGGGGGGAACAGGGCGCCCCGGGCTTTCTTT. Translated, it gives CASSLGGNRAPRAFF.

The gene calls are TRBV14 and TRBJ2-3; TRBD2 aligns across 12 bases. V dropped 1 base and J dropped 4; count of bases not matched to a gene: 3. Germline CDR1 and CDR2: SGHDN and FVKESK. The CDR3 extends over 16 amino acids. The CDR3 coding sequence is TGTGCCAGCAGCCAAGTGTCTAGCGGGGGGGCAGATACGCAGTATTTT. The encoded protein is CASSQVSSGGADTQYF.